A selection of T cell receptor beta chains follows, all from one sample in a study of blood T cell repertoires in COVID-19. Only in-frame clones appear in the TCRdb table, and some are missing; sequencing was by immunoSEQ multiplex PCR. The sample comprises some 70,000 clones, around 91% of which are singletons, and roughly 0.53% rests with the top ten. Sequencing was done on a sample of peripheral blood. The origin of the receptors is a man aged 45-65 years with COVID-19, enrolled during active disease. CDR3s include the opening cysteine and the closing phenylalanine or tryptophan. A D gene is named only where the DNA matches it firmly. Size tells how often a clone was seen (once, few, many) or the class of an expanded clone, and some rows leave it out.

V gene: TRBV9
J gene: TRBJ2-6
D gene: .
clone size: .
CDR3 DNA: TGTGCCAGCAGCGTAACCCTGGCCTCTGGGGCCAACGTCCTGACTTTC
CDR3 protein: CASSVTLASGANVLTF

V gene: TRBV5-4
J gene: TRBJ1-2
D gene: TRBD1
clone size: .
CDR3 DNA: TGTGCCAGCAGCTTCCGGGACAGGGATGGCTACACCTTC
CDR3 protein: CASSFRDRDGYTF

V gene: TRBV19
J gene: TRBJ2-5
D gene: .
clone size: .
CDR3 DNA: TGTGCCAGTAGTATAGATCGTTTCGGCAGGGTAAAGACCCAGTACTTC
CDR3 protein: CASSIDRFGRVKTQYF

V gene: TRBV6-2/TRBV6-3
J gene: TRBJ1-1
D gene: .
clone size: .
CDR3 DNA: TGTGCCAGCAGTTACTCGTGGGCAGTTTTTAACACTGAAGCTTTCTTT
CDR3 protein: CASSYSWAVFNTEAFF

V gene: TRBV18
J gene: TRBJ1-4
D gene: .
clone size: .
CDR3 DNA: TGTGCCAGCTCACCAATTCCAGGTGAAAAACTGTTTTTT
CDR3 protein: CASSPIPGEKLFF

V gene: TRBV24-1
J gene: TRBJ1-1
D gene: TRBD1
clone size: once
CDR3 DNA: TGTGCCACCAGTGCCAACGTAGACAGGGGCCGAGCTTTCTTT
CDR3 protein: CATSANVDRGRAFF

V gene: TRBV6-1
J gene: TRBJ2-5
D gene: .
clone size: .
CDR3 DNA: TGTGCCAGCAGTGAAGCTTGGTCAGCGCAGACCCAGTACTTC
CDR3 protein: CASSEAWSAQTQYF

V gene: TRBV2
J gene: TRBJ2-7
D gene: TRBD1
clone size: .
CDR3 DNA: TGTGCCAGCAGACGGACAGGGACGGGAGTTGAGCAGTACTTC
CDR3 protein: CASRRTGTGVEQYF

V gene: TRBV28
J gene: TRBJ1-2
D gene: .
clone size: few
CDR3 DNA: TGTGCCAGCAGAGCGGGGGGGGCTGGAGGAGGCTACACCTTC
CDR3 protein: CASRAGGAGGGYTF

V gene: TRBV5-1
J gene: TRBJ1-4
D gene: TRBD1
clone size: .
CDR3 DNA: TGCGCCAGCAGCCCGGGGGACAGTAATGAAAAACTGTTTTTT
CDR3 protein: CASSPGDSNEKLFF

V gene: TRBV4-2
J gene: TRBJ2-7
D gene: TRBD2
clone size: .
CDR3 DNA: TGTGCCAGCAGCCCAGCGGGGACTAGCGGCTACGAGCAGTACTTC
CDR3 protein: CASSPAGTSGYEQYF

V gene: TRBV19
J gene: TRBJ1-1
D gene: .
clone size: .
CDR3 DNA: TGTGCCAGTAGTTCTACAGTGAACACTGAAGCTTTCTTT
CDR3 protein: CASSSTVNTEAFF

V gene: TRBV19
J gene: TRBJ1-4
D gene: .
clone size: .
CDR3 DNA: TGTGCCAGTAAAGTCTCTGGGGGGGACGAAAAACTGTTTTTT
CDR3 protein: CASKVSGGDEKLFF

V gene: TRBV28
J gene: TRBJ2-5
D gene: TRBD2
clone size: .
CDR3 DNA: TGTGCCAGCAGGCTAGCGGGAGGGCACGGGGAGACCCAGTACTTC
CDR3 protein: CASRLAGGHGETQYF

V gene: TRBV7-6
J gene: TRBJ2-7
D gene: .
clone size: .
CDR3 DNA: TGTGCCAGCAGCTTAGCTCCCCCCGAGGGCGGGGAGCAGTACTTC
CDR3 protein: CASSLAPPEGGEQYF

V gene: TRBV19
J gene: TRBJ2-2
D gene: TRBD2
clone size: .
CDR3 DNA: TGTGCCAGTAGTATAAGCGGGAGGGCCCGCACGGACACCGGGGAGCTGTTTTTT
CDR3 protein: CASSISGRARTDTGELFF

V gene: TRBV5-1
J gene: TRBJ1-4
D gene: .
clone size: .
CDR3 DNA: TGCGCCAGCAGCTTGGGGTATCGGGGGGGAAATGAAAAACTGTTTTTT
CDR3 protein: CASSLGYRGGNEKLFF

V gene: TRBV5-4
J gene: TRBJ2-3
D gene: .
clone size: .
CDR3 DNA: TGTGCCAGCAGCTCTCGTACAGGCAGCACAGATACGCAGTATTTT
CDR3 protein: CASSSRTGSTDTQYF

V gene: TRBV4-2
J gene: TRBJ1-3
D gene: .
clone size: .
CDR3 DNA: TGTGCCAGCAGCCAGACAGGAGGAAACACCATATATTTT
CDR3 protein: CASSQTGGNTIYF

V gene: TRBV9
J gene: TRBJ2-7
D gene: TRBD2
clone size: .
CDR3 DNA: TGTGCCAGCAGCCCGGGACGCCTAGCGGGAGTTGACGAGCAGTACTTC
CDR3 protein: CASSPGRLAGVDEQYF

V gene: TRBV19
J gene: TRBJ2-5
D gene: TRBD2
clone size: .
CDR3 DNA: TGTGCCAGTAGTCCCGGGACTAGCGGTCCTCGGGAGACCCAGTACTTC
CDR3 protein: CASSPGTSGPRETQYF

V gene: TRBV24-1
J gene: TRBJ1-1
D gene: .
clone size: .
CDR3 DNA: TGTGCCACCAGTGATTTCGGCGGGGGCACTGAAGCTTTCTTT
CDR3 protein: CATSDFGGGTEAFF

V gene: TRBV10-3
J gene: TRBJ1-1
D gene: .
clone size: .
CDR3 DNA: TGTGCCATCAGTGAGTCGGACAGAAAAGCTTTCTTT
CDR3 protein: CAISESDRKAFF

V gene: TRBV19
J gene: TRBJ2-5
D gene: .
clone size: .
CDR3 DNA: TGTGCCAGTAGTATAAGGGGAGAGACCCAGTACTTC
CDR3 protein: CASSIRGETQYF

V gene: TRBV6-5
J gene: TRBJ1-2
D gene: .
clone size: .
CDR3 DNA: TGTGCCAGCAGGAATCCGCGGGGTGCCGACTATGGCTACACCTTC
CDR3 protein: CASRNPRGADYGYTF

V gene: TRBV7-3
J gene: TRBJ2-1
D gene: TRBD2
clone size: .
CDR3 DNA: TGTGCCAGCAGCTCGGGACTAGCGGGAGATGAGCAGTTCTTC
CDR3 protein: CASSSGLAGDEQFF

V gene: TRBV27
J gene: TRBJ2-2
D gene: .
clone size: .
CDR3 DNA: TGTGCCAGCAGTTTATCCGACAGGATTACCGGGGAGCTGTTTTTT
CDR3 protein: CASSLSDRITGELFF

V gene: TRBV7-6
J gene: TRBJ2-7
D gene: .
clone size: .
CDR3 DNA: TGTGCCAGCAGCCCGAGCGCGACCTCCTACGAGCAGTACTTC
CDR3 protein: CASSPSATSYEQYF

V gene: TRBV6-4
J gene: TRBJ2-7
D gene: TRBD2
clone size: .
CDR3 DNA: TGTGCCAGCAGGGGGATGGTCGGGACTAGCGGGAGTATTTACGAGCAGTACTTC
CDR3 protein: CASRGMVGTSGSIYEQYF

V gene: TRBV30
J gene: TRBJ1-4
D gene: .
clone size: .
CDR3 DNA: TGTGCCTGGGGGGCGGGCCCACCGATGCGGAAACTGTTTTTT
CDR3 protein: CAWGAGPPMRKLFF

V gene: TRBV5-1
J gene: TRBJ2-1
D gene: .
clone size: .
CDR3 DNA: TGCGCCAGCAGCTTGGGACTAGGGCTAGGTGAGCAGTTCTTC
CDR3 protein: CASSLGLGLGEQFF

V gene: TRBV30
J gene: TRBJ2-7
D gene: TRBD1
clone size: .
CDR3 DNA: TGTGCCTGGAGTACGGGACAGGGCTCCTACGAGCAGTACTTC
CDR3 protein: CAWSTGQGSYEQYF

V gene: TRBV7-2
J gene: TRBJ1-2
D gene: .
clone size: .
CDR3 DNA: TGTGCCAGCAGCTTAGCGTCGGGCTATGGCTACACCTTC
CDR3 protein: CASSLASGYGYTF

V gene: TRBV5-1
J gene: TRBJ2-2
D gene: .
clone size: .
CDR3 DNA: TGCGCCAGCAGCTTGGACAGGGCGAACACCGGGGAGCTGTTTTTT
CDR3 protein: CASSLDRANTGELFF

V gene: TRBV6-1
J gene: TRBJ2-5
D gene: .
clone size: .
CDR3 DNA: TGTGCCAGCAGTGAAGCCGGAGAGACCCAGTACTTC
CDR3 protein: CASSEAGETQYF

V gene: TRBV7-2
J gene: TRBJ2-5
D gene: .
clone size: .
CDR3 DNA: TGTGCCAGCAGCCCCGTGAAAGGAGTGGAAGAGACCCAGTACTTC
CDR3 protein: CASSPVKGVEETQYF

V gene: TRBV7-2
J gene: TRBJ2-5
D gene: .
clone size: .
CDR3 DNA: TGTGCCAGCAGCTTAGCTCTGGACTCGGGGGCCCAGTACTTC
CDR3 protein: CASSLALDSGAQYF

V gene: TRBV4-1
J gene: TRBJ1-1
D gene: .
clone size: .
CDR3 DNA: TGCGCCAGCAGCGTGGAACAGTTAAACACTGAAGCTTTCTTT
CDR3 protein: CASSVEQLNTEAFF

V gene: TRBV9
J gene: TRBJ2-2
D gene: TRBD2
clone size: .
CDR3 DNA: TGTGCCAGCAGCGTAGAAGCTAGCGGGAGGACCGGGGAGCTGTTTTTT
CDR3 protein: CASSVEASGRTGELFF

V gene: TRBV6-6
J gene: TRBJ2-7
D gene: .
clone size: .
CDR3 DNA: TGTGCCAGCAGTTACGCGGCCTACGAGCAGTACTTC
CDR3 protein: CASSYAAYEQYF

V gene: TRBV19
J gene: TRBJ1-5
D gene: TRBD1
clone size: .
CDR3 DNA: TGTGCCAGTAGTATAGGGACAGGGGGCGGGCAGCCCCAGCATTTT
CDR3 protein: CASSIGTGGGQPQHF

V gene: TRBV11-2
J gene: TRBJ2-5
D gene: TRBD2
clone size: .
CDR3 DNA: TGTGCCAGCAGCTTAGGGACTAGCGGGTTAATGGGAGAGACCCAGTACTTC
CDR3 protein: CASSLGTSGLMGETQYF

V gene: TRBV9
J gene: TRBJ2-3
D gene: TRBD1
clone size: .
CDR3 DNA: TGTGCCAGCAGCGTAGCAGACAGGGGGCTTGGCACAGATACGCAGTATTTT
CDR3 protein: CASSVADRGLGTDTQYF

V gene: TRBV20-1
J gene: TRBJ1-6
D gene: .
clone size: .
CDR3 DNA: TGCAGTGCTAGTGACCCCGGAAGGGGAGGAAATTCACCCCTCCACTTT
CDR3 protein: CSASDPGRGGNSPLHF

V gene: TRBV5-8
J gene: TRBJ1-5
D gene: .
clone size: .
CDR3 DNA: TGTGCCAGCAACTACCCCCGGGGAGGGAAACTATACGAGCCCCAGCATTTT
CDR3 protein: CASNYPRGGKLYEPQHF

V gene: TRBV4-1
J gene: TRBJ2-3
D gene: TRBD2
clone size: .
CDR3 DNA: TGCGCCAGCAGCCAGGCCCTTAGCGGGAGGAGCACAGATACGCAGTATTTT
CDR3 protein: CASSQALSGRSTDTQYF

V gene: TRBV30
J gene: TRBJ2-7
D gene: TRBD1
clone size: .
CDR3 DNA: TGTGCCTGGGGGACAGCCTCCTACGAGCAGTACTTC
CDR3 protein: CAWGTASYEQYF

V gene: TRBV5-4
J gene: TRBJ2-7
D gene: TRBD1
clone size: .
CDR3 DNA: TGTGCCAGCAGCCCGCCCGGGACAGGGGCCTACGAGCAGTACTTC
CDR3 protein: CASSPPGTGAYEQYF

V gene: TRBV7-2
J gene: TRBJ2-5
D gene: .
clone size: .
CDR3 DNA: TGTGCCAGCAGCCTTATGAGGCGCCAAGAGACCCAGTACTTC
CDR3 protein: CASSLMRRQETQYF

V gene: TRBV10-3
J gene: TRBJ2-1
D gene: .
clone size: once
CDR3 DNA: TGTGCCATCAGTGAGCGGGGGTTCGGCAATGAGCAGTTCTTC
CDR3 protein: CAISERGFGNEQFF

V gene: TRBV6-5
J gene: TRBJ2-1
D gene: TRBD2
clone size: .
CDR3 DNA: TGTGCCAGCAGTTACTCGGGACTAGCGTCCTACAATGAGCAGTTCTTC
CDR3 protein: CASSYSGLASYNEQFF

V gene: TRBV27
J gene: TRBJ2-1
D gene: .
clone size: .
CDR3 DNA: TGTGCCAGCAGTTTATCTTCCAGGGTGAATGAGCAGTTCTTC
CDR3 protein: CASSLSSRVNEQFF

V gene: TRBV28
J gene: TRBJ2-7
D gene: TRBD2
clone size: .
CDR3 DNA: TGTGCCAGCAGTCAACCGGGACTAGCTATTTACGAGCAGTACTTC
CDR3 protein: CASSQPGLAIYEQYF

V gene: TRBV6-2/TRBV6-3
J gene: TRBJ2-1
D gene: .
clone size: .
CDR3 DNA: TGTGCCAGCAGTTTTGACTCTTCAACCAATGAGCAGTTCTTC
CDR3 protein: CASSFDSSTNEQFF

V gene: TRBV19
J gene: TRBJ2-5
D gene: .
clone size: .
CDR3 DNA: TGTGCCAGTAGTTCGGAACGGGACAAGGGCGGGGAGACCCAGTACTTC
CDR3 protein: CASSSERDKGGETQYF